This T cell receptor (beta chain) was recorded in a study of PD-L1 blockade in urothelial cancer. TCRdb keeps only in-frame clones here, not all; method: immunoSEQ multiplex PCR. The top ten clones hold roughly 8.8% of a sample with some 25,000 clones, approximately 81% of them seen once. V lost 8 bases and J lost 0, with 17 bases in between. This CDR3 region has 16 residues. This sequence was found in a man in his 70s with urothelial cancer. The sample consisted of PBMCs, taken around atezolizumab (anti-PD-L1) treatment. V gene TRBV6-7 combines with J gene TRBJ2-1; D might be TRBD2 (6 bases). TRBV6-7 is treated as an ORF (open reading frame) with a function not yet certain. CDR3 protein: CASQCEGTPSYNEQFF. In DNA, the CDR3 is TGTGCCAGCCAATGTGAGGGGACTCCCTCCTACAATGAGCAGTTCTTC.